This TCR beta chain was observed in a study of blood T cell repertoires in COVID-19. Study information: The cDNA or gDNA used as material had been derived from T cells, B-cell-depleted T cells, or PBMCs.

Sequencing was performed with immunoSEQ multiplex PCR; in TCRdb, only in-frame clones are kept and a portion is missing. The table has about 150,000 clones, around 83% seen once; the top ten hold 12%. Patients at the Seattle site were enrolled during active infection and followed longitudinally. The CDR3 consists of 16 residues. With 1 base removed from V and 6 bases from J, the gap between germline ends came to 14 bases. The germline V gene encodes CDR1 SGHDT and CDR2 YYEEEE. Sequencing was carried out using peripheral blood. The source is a woman in her fifties or sixties with COVID-19, enrolled during active disease. The rearrangement uses TRBV5-6 and TRBJ1-6, with a tentative D call TRBD1 (6 bases). CDR3 in DNA: TGTGCCAGCAGCTTGAGCGGGGGGCGAAGTAATTCACCCCTCCACTTT. This gives the protein CASSLSGGRSNSPLHF.